Listed below are T cell receptor beta chains from one sample, sequenced in a study of shared clonotypes between healthy human individuals. Some clones are missing from TCRdb's copy, which holds only in-frame ones; the method was immunoSEQ multiplex PCR. The profile shows roughly 1,000,000 clones, around 78% of them singletons. The sequencing sample was made of memory CD4+ T cells from PBMCs. The receptors were gathered from a man younger than 35 in good health. Some clones in this sample may be carry-over from other donors' samples. Both conserved end residues are part of each CDR3. Fields, in order: V gene, J gene, CDR3 protein.

TRBV5-1,TRBJ2-7,CASSLVVSTYEQYF
TRBV27,TRBJ2-7,CASRYRDGLWDEQYF
TRBV5-4,TRBJ1-1,CASSLRGGTEAFF
TRBV5-4,TRBJ2-1,CASSLGGLTNEQFF
TRBV28,TRBJ2-4,CASSLLSLGAKNIQYF
TRBV28,TRBJ1-1,CASSLWVGTEAFF
TRBV15,TRBJ2-7,CATSRDSRSSYEQYF
TRBV5-1,TRBJ2-1,CASSPLAGQGEQFF
TRBV9,TRBJ2-3,CASSVGTSGYTDTQYF
TRBV4-2,TRBJ1-2,CASSQQGGELRGYTF
TRBV11-3,TRBJ2-1,CASTPLSYEQFF
TRBV2,TRBJ1-2,CASMRGGKDYGYTF
TRBV5-1,TRBJ2-7,CASSFYGRATSYEQYF
TRBV15,TRBJ2-5,CATSRGREETQYF
TRBV27,TRBJ2-5,CASRPASRETQYF
TRBV15,TRBJ2-2,CATEPTSRNTGELFF
TRBV7-2,TRBJ2-1,CASSLRLSGNQWQFF
TRBV30,TRBJ2-3,CAWTTGDSITDTQYF
TRBV2,TRBJ2-7,CANQRAAGDFYEQYF
TRBV5-1,TRBJ2-6,CASSFYLRAPGAGANVLTF
TRBV7-9,TRBJ2-2,CASSPRFRLAANTGELFF
TRBV28,TRBJ1-6,CASHGSYNSPLHF
TRBV5-5,TRBJ2-2,CASSFRNGGTGELFF
TRBV28,TRBJ1-2,CASSGTGEGAYGYTF
TRBV7-9,TRBJ1-4,CASSQGATNEKLFF
TRBV2,TRBJ2-7,CASTRDSNEQYF
TRBV5-1,TRBJ2-7,CASSQTPDRTYEQYF